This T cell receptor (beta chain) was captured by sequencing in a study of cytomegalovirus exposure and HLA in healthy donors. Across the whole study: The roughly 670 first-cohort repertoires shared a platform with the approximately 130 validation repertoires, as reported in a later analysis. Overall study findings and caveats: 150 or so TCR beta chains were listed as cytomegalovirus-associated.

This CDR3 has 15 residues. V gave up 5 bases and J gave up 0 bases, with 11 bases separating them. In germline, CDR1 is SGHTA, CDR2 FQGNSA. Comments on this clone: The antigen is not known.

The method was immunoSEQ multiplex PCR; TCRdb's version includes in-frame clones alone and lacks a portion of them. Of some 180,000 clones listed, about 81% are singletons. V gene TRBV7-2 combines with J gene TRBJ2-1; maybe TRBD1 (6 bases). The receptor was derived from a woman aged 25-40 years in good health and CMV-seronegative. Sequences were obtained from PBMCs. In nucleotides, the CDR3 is TGTGCCAGCAGCCCACAGGGTAGCTCCTACAATGAGCAGTTCTTC. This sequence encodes CASSPQGSSYNEQFF.